This is a list of T cell receptor beta chains from one sample in a study of shared clonotypes between healthy human individuals. Method: immunoSEQ multiplex PCR; TCRdb's copy keeps in-frame clones and lacks some. The repertoire includes some 500,000 clones, about 96% of them detected once, and approximately 0.06% sits in the top ten. The sequenced sample consisted of naive CD4+ T cells sorted from blood. The receptors derive from a woman aged 25 to 39 in good health. Both conserved end residues are part of each CDR3. Fields, in order: CDR3 protein, CDR3 DNA, V gene, J gene, clone size, D gene. D genes are given only for firm matches. Size is omitted from some rows. Given values are once, few, many or a class for expanded clones.

CDR3 protein: CASSWGPGYGYTF
CDR3 DNA: TGTGCCAGCAGTTGGGGGCCGGGGTATGGCTACACCTTC
V gene: TRBV28
J gene: TRBJ1-2
clone size: .
D gene: .

CDR3 protein: CASRDAVSSYNEQFF
CDR3 DNA: TGTGCCAGCAGGGATGCAGTGAGCTCCTACAATGAGCAGTTCTTC
V gene: TRBV6-6
J gene: TRBJ2-1
clone size: .
D gene: .

CDR3 protein: CASSISLGSGNTIYF
CDR3 DNA: TGTGCCAGCAGTATAAGCTTAGGGTCCGGAAACACCATATATTTT
V gene: TRBV28
J gene: TRBJ1-3
clone size: .
D gene: .

CDR3 protein: CASSFQEDQPQHF
CDR3 DNA: TGTGCCAGCAGCTTCCAGGAAGATCAGCCCCAGCATTTT
V gene: TRBV7-2
J gene: TRBJ1-5
clone size: .
D gene: .

CDR3 protein: CTSSLGGALSTSNYGYTF
CDR3 DNA: TGCACCAGCAGCTTGGGTGGGGCCCTATCCACTTCTAACTATGGCTACACCTTC
V gene: TRBV5-1
J gene: TRBJ1-2
clone size: .
D gene: .

CDR3 protein: CASSPRTGGNSPLHF
CDR3 DNA: TGTGCCAGCTCACCTAGGACAGGGGGCAATTCACCCCTCCACTTT
V gene: TRBV18
J gene: TRBJ1-6
clone size: .
D gene: TRBD1

CDR3 protein: CASSLQGIREQYF
CDR3 DNA: TGTGCCAGCAGTTTACAGGGGATCCGCGAGCAGTACTTC
V gene: TRBV6-5
J gene: TRBJ2-7
clone size: .
D gene: TRBD1

CDR3 protein: CASSEIPFTGELFF
CDR3 DNA: TGCGCCAGCAGTGAGATTCCGTTTACCGGGGAGCTGTTTTTT
V gene: TRBV10-1
J gene: TRBJ2-2
clone size: .
D gene: .

CDR3 protein: CASRTGGVGETQYF
CDR3 DNA: TGTGCCAGCAGGACAGGGGGCGTAGGTGAGACCCAGTACTTC
V gene: TRBV2
J gene: TRBJ2-5
clone size: .
D gene: TRBD1

CDR3 protein: CASGSTMTSGSYEQYF
CDR3 DNA: TGCGCCAGCGGAAGCACAATGACTAGCGGATCCTACGAGCAGTACTTC
V gene: TRBV4-1
J gene: TRBJ2-7
clone size: .
D gene: TRBD2

CDR3 protein: CASSLLLGGGHKDEQFF
CDR3 DNA: TGTGCCAGCAGCTTGCTGTTAGGAGGGGGTCACAAGGATGAGCAGTTCTTC
V gene: TRBV11-2
J gene: TRBJ2-1
clone size: .
D gene: .

CDR3 protein: CASSSGGGRPYEQYF
CDR3 DNA: TGTGCCAGCAGTTCGGGCGGGGGGCGGCCCTACGAGCAGTACTTC
V gene: TRBV27
J gene: TRBJ2-7
clone size: .
D gene: TRBD2

CDR3 protein: CASSPSSGRRYEQFF
CDR3 DNA: TGCGCCAGCAGCCCGAGTAGCGGGAGGCGGTATGAGCAGTTCTTC
V gene: TRBV5-1
J gene: TRBJ2-1
clone size: .
D gene: TRBD2

CDR3 protein: CASSTSGPLQETQYF
CDR3 DNA: TGTGCCAGCAGTACTAGCGGCCCCTTGCAGGAGACCCAGTACTTC
V gene: TRBV2
J gene: TRBJ2-5
clone size: .
D gene: TRBD2

CDR3 protein: CASRLSGAGDTIYF
CDR3 DNA: TGCGCCAGCAGGTTGTCCGGGGCAGGGGACACCATATATTTT
V gene: TRBV5-1
J gene: TRBJ1-3
clone size: .
D gene: .

CDR3 protein: CASSHGESSYNEQFF
CDR3 DNA: TGCGCCAGCAGCCACGGAGAGAGCTCCTACAATGAGCAGTTCTTC
V gene: TRBV5-1
J gene: TRBJ2-1
clone size: .
D gene: .

CDR3 protein: CASSEWGVARETQYF
CDR3 DNA: TGCGCCAGCAGTGAGTGGGGGGTCGCTCGGGAGACCCAGTACTTC
V gene: TRBV10-2
J gene: TRBJ2-5
clone size: .
D gene: .

CDR3 protein: CASSQDQNVNYGYTF
CDR3 DNA: TGCGCCAGCAGCCAAGATCAGAACGTTAACTATGGCTACACCTTC
V gene: TRBV4-1
J gene: TRBJ1-2
clone size: .
D gene: .

CDR3 protein: CASSLAGVNQPQHF
CDR3 DNA: TGTGCCAGCAGCTTGGCAGGGGTCAATCAGCCCCAGCATTTT
V gene: TRBV5-6
J gene: TRBJ1-5
clone size: .
D gene: .

CDR3 protein: CASSSEGSYSNQPQHF
CDR3 DNA: TGTGCCAGCAGCTCCGAAGGAAGTTATAGCAATCAGCCCCAGCATTTT
V gene: TRBV7-8
J gene: TRBJ1-5
clone size: .
D gene: .

CDR3 protein: CASGGVDTDTQYF
CDR3 DNA: TGTGCCAGCGGGGGCGTAGACACAGATACGCAGTATTTT
V gene: TRBV6-1
J gene: TRBJ2-3
clone size: .
D gene: .

CDR3 protein: CASSSGAYEQYF
CDR3 DNA: TGCGCCAGCAGCTCGGGGGCTTACGAGCAGTACTTC
V gene: TRBV5-1
J gene: TRBJ2-7
clone size: .
D gene: .

CDR3 protein: CASGDEQFF
CDR3 DNA: TGTGCCAGCGGAGATGAGCAGTTCTTC
V gene: TRBV28
J gene: TRBJ2-1
clone size: .
D gene: .

CDR3 protein: CASSRGLPGQTTEAFF
CDR3 DNA: TGCGCCAGCAGCCGAGGGCTACCGGGACAGACCACTGAAGCTTTCTTT
V gene: TRBV5-1
J gene: TRBJ1-1
clone size: .
D gene: TRBD1

CDR3 protein: CASSSIRVAKNIQYF
CDR3 DNA: TGTGCCAGCAGTTCAATACGGGTGGCCAAAAACATTCAGTACTTC
V gene: TRBV28
J gene: TRBJ2-4
clone size: .
D gene: .

CDR3 protein: CASSQDPSRTSRNTGELFF
CDR3 DNA: TGCGCCAGCAGCCAAGATCCCTCGAGAACTAGCAGGAACACCGGGGAGCTGTTTTTT
V gene: TRBV4-1
J gene: TRBJ2-2
clone size: .
D gene: .

CDR3 protein: CASSEEQGPQHF
CDR3 DNA: TGTGCCAGCAGCGAAGAACAGGGGCCCCAGCATTTT
V gene: TRBV9
J gene: TRBJ1-5
clone size: .
D gene: .

CDR3 protein: CASSRGGAHSGNTIYF
CDR3 DNA: TGCGCCAGCTCCCGCGGAGGCGCCCACTCTGGAAACACCATATATTTT
V gene: TRBV10-1
J gene: TRBJ1-3
clone size: .
D gene: .

CDR3 protein: CASRRGQGALRETQYF
CDR3 DNA: TGTGCCAGCAGGCGAGGACAGGGGGCATTGCGGGAGACCCAGTACTTC
V gene: TRBV28
J gene: TRBJ2-5
clone size: once
D gene: TRBD1

CDR3 protein: CASSTTGGNTDTQYF
CDR3 DNA: TGTGCCAGCAGCACAACAGGGGGCAACACAGATACGCAGTATTTT
V gene: TRBV7-6
J gene: TRBJ2-3
clone size: few
D gene: TRBD1

CDR3 protein: CASTSGSPYEKLFF
CDR3 DNA: TGTGCCAGCACTTCCGGGTCTCCTTATGAAAAACTGTTTTTT
V gene: TRBV6-6
J gene: TRBJ1-4
clone size: .
D gene: .

CDR3 protein: CASSAGTGGQPQHF
CDR3 DNA: TGTGCCAGCTCAGCCGGGACAGGGGGCCAGCCCCAGCATTTT
V gene: TRBV18
J gene: TRBJ1-5
clone size: .
D gene: TRBD1

CDR3 protein: CASSYSRSTDTQYF
CDR3 DNA: TGTGCCAGCAGTTACTCGAGGTCCACAGATACGCAGTATTTT
V gene: TRBV6-5
J gene: TRBJ2-3
clone size: once
D gene: .

CDR3 protein: CSARRDTQYF
CDR3 DNA: TGCAGTGCTAGAAGAGATACGCAGTATTTT
V gene: TRBV20-1
J gene: TRBJ2-3
clone size: once
D gene: .

CDR3 protein: CASSITQLKETQYF
CDR3 DNA: TGTGCCAGTAGTATAACCCAGCTTAAAGAGACCCAGTACTTC
V gene: TRBV19
J gene: TRBJ2-5
clone size: .
D gene: .

CDR3 protein: CASSLHSQREKLFF
CDR3 DNA: TGTGCCAGCAGCCTTCACAGTCAGAGGGAAAAACTGTTTTTT
V gene: TRBV28
J gene: TRBJ1-4
clone size: .
D gene: .

CDR3 protein: CASRETGESGYTF
CDR3 DNA: TGCGCCAGCAGGGAAACAGGGGAAAGTGGCTACACCTTC
V gene: TRBV10-2
J gene: TRBJ1-2
clone size: .
D gene: TRBD1

CDR3 protein: CASSSTAGNIQYF
CDR3 DNA: TGTGCCAGCAGCTCAACTGCTGGAAACATTCAGTACTTC
V gene: TRBV7-2
J gene: TRBJ2-4
clone size: .
D gene: .

CDR3 protein: CASSVDRNTEAFF
CDR3 DNA: TGTGCCAGCAGCGTCGACAGGAACACTGAAGCTTTCTTT
V gene: TRBV9
J gene: TRBJ1-1
clone size: .
D gene: .

CDR3 protein: CASRPKQGSSYNEQFF
CDR3 DNA: TGTGCCAGCAGACCTAAACAGGGGAGCTCCTACAATGAGCAGTTCTTC
V gene: TRBV5-4
J gene: TRBJ2-1
clone size: .
D gene: TRBD1

CDR3 protein: CATRDRVNTEAFF
CDR3 DNA: TGTGCCACCCGGGACAGGGTTAACACTGAAGCTTTCTTT
V gene: TRBV19
J gene: TRBJ1-1
clone size: .
D gene: TRBD1

CDR3 protein: CASSLGQRSNQPQHF
CDR3 DNA: TGTGCCAGCAGCTTGGGTCAAAGATCGAATCAGCCCCAGCATTTT
V gene: TRBV5-6
J gene: TRBJ1-5
clone size: .
D gene: .

CDR3 protein: CASSSGLHSYEQYF
CDR3 DNA: TGTGCCAGCAGCTCGGGACTACACTCCTACGAGCAGTACTTC
V gene: TRBV5-4
J gene: TRBJ2-7
clone size: .
D gene: TRBD2

CDR3 protein: CASTPTGVYGYTF
CDR3 DNA: TGTGCCAGCACCCCCACAGGGGTCTATGGCTACACCTTC
V gene: TRBV2
J gene: TRBJ1-2
clone size: .
D gene: TRBD1

CDR3 protein: CASKPSASGPRNEQFF
CDR3 DNA: TGTGCCAGCAAGCCCTCTGCTAGCGGGCCACGCAATGAGCAGTTCTTC
V gene: TRBV27
J gene: TRBJ2-1
clone size: .
D gene: TRBD2